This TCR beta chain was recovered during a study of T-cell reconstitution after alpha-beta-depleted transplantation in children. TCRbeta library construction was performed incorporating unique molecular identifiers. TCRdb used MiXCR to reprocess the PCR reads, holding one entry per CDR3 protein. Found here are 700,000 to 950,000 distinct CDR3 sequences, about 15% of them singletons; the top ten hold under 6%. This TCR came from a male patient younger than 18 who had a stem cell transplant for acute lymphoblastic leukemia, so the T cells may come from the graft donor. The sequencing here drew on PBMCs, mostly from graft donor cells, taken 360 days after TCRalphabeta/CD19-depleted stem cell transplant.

The CDR3 sequence is CASSKVQGGSKNIQYF. CDR3 DNA sequence: TGTGCCAGCAGCAAGGTCCAGGGAGGCTCCAAAAACATTCAGTACTTC. The chain joins TRBV21-1 to TRBJ2-4; TRBD1 reflects the table's D call only, with no check against the DNA. TRBV21-1 is a pseudogene segment. The CDR3 spans 16 residues.